Detailed here is one TCR beta chain. Its target is unknown. Assay used: immunoSEQ multiplex PCR; TCRdb lists only in-frame clones, some missing. This table holds under 2.5 million clones, about nine tenths found once. This CDR3 is 16 amino acids long. Germline V gives CDR1 SGDLS, CDR2 YYNGEE. Trimming removed 3 bases from V and 0 bases from J; junction bases left unmatched: 4. The sample is drawn from a study of shared clonotypes between healthy human individuals. General study findings and limits: Several donors had around 5.5% of their naive CD4 clonotypes in common.

The receptor's source is a man between 18 and 29 years old in good health. Some clones in this sample may be carry-over from other donors' samples. Sequencing was done on a sample of naive CD4+ T cells from PBMCs. Noted subset: CD45RA+ positively selected. V and J are TRBV9 and TRBJ2-1, with TRBD1 matching over 9 bases. CDR3 DNA: TGTGCCAGCAGCGCGACAGGGGGAATCTCCTACAATGAGCAGTTCTTC. Translating it yields CASSATGGISYNEQFF.